This record covers a single TCR beta chain. The data were taken from a study of blood T cells in healthy people across ages. A J-beta primer mix and a sample-barcoded 5' primer were used in a second PCR of about 7 to 12 cycles. There were at least 2.5 million CDR3-containing paired-end reads obtained from each sample. MiXCR, run by TCRdb on the 5' RACE reads, gives a single entry per CDR3 protein. The sample contains approximately 770,000 distinct CDR3 sequences, roughly 50% of which appear only once. CDR3 length equals 18 residues. In germline, CDR1 is SGHRS, CDR2 YFSETQ. The V segment lost 3 bases and the J segment 0 bases; nucleotides outside the gene matches: 10.

The sample comprised blood. The receptor's source is a young man in good health. The chain couples TRBV5-1 to TRBJ2-1; 9 bases agree with TRBD1. CDR3 bases: TGCGCCAGCAGCTGGGCGCCGGGACAGGGCAGCTCCTACAATGAGCAGTTCTTC. This encodes CASSWAPGQGSSYNEQFF.